Sequencing of this T cell receptor beta chain was carried out in a study of beta chain features in type 1 diabetes. This clone was detected only a few times. Its target is unknown. Reverse transcribing all isolated RNA meant expressed TCRB transcripts were sequenced. Profiled with immunoSEQ multiplex PCR; TCRdb holds only in-frame clones, not every one. The table lists roughly 700,000 clones, around 15% of them singletons. The CDR3 runs to 11 residues. Per germline, CDR1 GTSNPN and CDR2 SVGIG (reference sequence). Trimming cost V 3 bases and J 8 bases, with 8 bases left between them. Whole-study findings and limits: In the patient group, naive, central memory and Treg TCRB repertoires seemed more alike than in the healthy donor group. For Type 1 diabetes patients, all four CD4+ subsets carried TCRB CDR3s that were moderately but significantly shorter.

The rearrangement links TRBV30 to TRBJ2-1; the D gene could be TRBD1 or TRBD2 (5 bases each). This clonotype was obtained from a man in his late teens or twenties with type 1 diabetes. What was sequenced was naive CD4+ T cells from blood. This chain's CDR3 is CAWSGAHEQFF. The CDR3 nucleotides are TGTGCCTGGAGCGGGGCGCATGAGCAGTTCTTC.